The 7 T cell receptor beta chains reported below all come from one sample, sequenced in a study of long-term antiretroviral therapy in people with HIV. Run at survey level, the immunoSEQ assay was version v3.0. The protocol was immunoSEQ multiplex PCR, while the TCRdb copy is restricted to in-frame clones and leaves out a portion. Of roughly 42,000 clones listed, roughly nine tenths are singletons. The sequencing used unsorted PBMCs, collected 0.1 years before starting antiretroviral therapy. The receptors here all came from a woman in her forties or fifties with HIV.

The chain uses TRBV6-1 and TRBJ1-5; maybe TRBD1 (6 bases). CDR1 and CDR2 from the germline V gene are MNHNS and SASEGT. The CDR3 loop spans 13 amino acids. Deletions cut 3 bases from V and 7 bases from J, with 10 bases between. The CDR3 loop reads CASSDTGLQPQHF. CDR3 nucleotides: TGTGCCAGCAGTGACACAGGGCTCCAGCCCCAGCATTTT.

The chain couples TRBV9 to TRBJ1-1, with D maybe TRBD1 (6 bases). This CDR3 comprises 14 residues. CDR1 is SGDLS and CDR2 is YYNGEE in the germline V gene. Trimming pared 4 bases from V and 1 base from J, leaving 11 bases between. CDR3 in amino acids: CASSLTGRNTEAFF. DNA of the CDR3: TGTGCCAGCAGCCTAACAGGGAGGAACACTGAAGCTTTCTTT.

The chain links TRBV4-2 to TRBJ2-2; no firm D call. Trimming removed 0 bases at V and 1 base at J, with 9 bases between. CDR1 LGHNA and CDR2 YNFKEQ come from the germline V gene. This CDR3 is 16 amino acids long. CDR3 coding DNA: TGTGCCAGCAGCCAAGATTGGGCGGAGAACACCGGGGAGCTGTTTTTT. It yields the protein CASSQDWAENTGELFF.

The chain joins TRBV4-1 to TRBJ2-5; weak D call: TRBD2 (6 bases). CDR1 is MGHRA, CDR2 YSYEKL, per germline. The V end lost 4 bases, the J end lost 5 bases, and 11 bases lay between the germline ends. The CDR3 runs to 13 residues. The CDR3: CASSPGGSETQYF. CDR3 DNA: TGCGCCAGCAGCCCTGGAGGGTCCGAGACCCAGTACTTC.

In its sample, this clone was seen once. The chain carries TRBV7-2 and TRBJ2-2; 9 nucleotides align to TRBD2. There are 16 residues in the CDR3. The junction had 10 bases not matched to a gene; V was cut back by 6 bases and J by 5 bases. Germline-derived CDR1 and CDR2 are SGHTA and FQGNSA. The CDR3 loop reads CASRPPGLAITGELFF. CDR3 DNA sequence: TGTGCCAGCAGGCCCCCGGGACTAGCTATTACCGGGGAGCTGTTTTTT.

J is TRBJ2-5 and V is TRBV5-5; 9 nucleotides align to TRBD1. With 3 bases clipped from V and 2 bases from J, the junction kept 2 bases outside the gene matches. The CDR3 is 14 residues long. CDR1 and CDR2 from the germline V gene are SGHKS and YYEKEE (reference sequence). CDR3 amino acids: CASSWTGEQETQYF. CDR3 bases: TGTGCCAGCAGCTGGACAGGGGAACAAGAGACCCAGTACTTC.

This clone was seen a single time. The chain uses TRBV5-1 and TRBJ2-1; TRBD2 is a possible D gene (5 bases). This CDR3 is built from 13 residues. From germline, CDR1 is SGHRS and CDR2 YFSETQ. Between the trimmed V and J ends, which lost 3 bases and 8 bases, there was a span of 12 bases. CDR3 protein: CASSSPGKDEQFF. The CDR3 DNA follows: TGCGCCAGCAGCTCCCCGGGGAAGGATGAGCAGTTCTTC.